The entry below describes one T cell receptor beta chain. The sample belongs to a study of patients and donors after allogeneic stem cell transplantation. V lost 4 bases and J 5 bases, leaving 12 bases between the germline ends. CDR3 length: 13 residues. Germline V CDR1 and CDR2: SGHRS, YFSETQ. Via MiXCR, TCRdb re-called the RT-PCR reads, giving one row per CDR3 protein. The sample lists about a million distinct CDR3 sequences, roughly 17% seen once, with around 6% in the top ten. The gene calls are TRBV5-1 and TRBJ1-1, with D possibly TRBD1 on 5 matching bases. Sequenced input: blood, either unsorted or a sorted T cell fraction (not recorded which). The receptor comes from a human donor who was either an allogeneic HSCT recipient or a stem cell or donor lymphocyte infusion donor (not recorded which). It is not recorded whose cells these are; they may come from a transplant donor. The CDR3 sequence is CASSEGGETEAFF. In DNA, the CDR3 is TGCGCCAGCAGCGAGGGAGGGGAGACTGAAGCTTTCTTT.